This is a list of T cell receptor beta chains from one sample in a study of T cell repertoires in cytomegalovirus infection. Using its own MiXCR run on the reads, TCRdb lists one record per CDR3 protein. The sample consists of around 630,000 distinct CDR3 sequences, less than 25% of them appearing once. The source material was CD8+ T cells from PBMCs. The receptor set was obtained from a human donor in good health (CMV status not recorded). Some clones in this sample may be carry-over from other donors' samples. CDR3s include the opening cysteine and the closing phenylalanine or tryptophan. Fields, in order: J gene, D gene, clone size, V gene, CDR3 protein, CDR3 DNA. A D gene is named only where the DNA matches it firmly. Clone sizes are given selectively: once, few, many, or a class where the clone is expanded.

>TRBJ2-7|TRBD2|NA|TRBV29-1
CSVGSGGTYEQYF
TGCAGCGTTGGGAGCGGGGGGACCTACGAGCAGTACTTC
>TRBJ2-1|NA|NA|TRBV6-5
CASSPSLELEQFF
TGTGCCAGCAGCCCCTCCTTAGAACTTGAGCAGTTCTTC
>TRBJ2-3|NA|few|TRBV5-5
CASSLHGAPGSDTQYF
TGTGCCAGCAGCTTGCACGGGGCGCCGGGGTCAGATACGCAGTATTTT
>TRBJ2-6|NA|few|TRBV20-1
CSARDFTHSGANVLTF
TGCAGTGCTAGAGACTTCACCCACTCTGGGGCCAACGTCCTGACTTTC
>TRBJ2-2|NA|NA|TRBV11-2
CASSLGRSKELFF
TGTGCCAGCAGCCTGGGACGTTCGAAGGAGCTGTTTTTT
>TRBJ1-2|TRBD1|few|TRBV28
CASSLIRDRANYGYTF
TGTGCCAGCAGTTTGATTCGGGACAGGGCGAACTATGGCTACACCTTC
>TRBJ2-3|NA|few|TRBV4-1
CASSHEPGVSQYF
TGCGCCAGCAGCCACGAACCGGGTGTTTCGCAGTATTTT
>TRBJ1-3|NA|few|TRBV6-5
CASSSYGGSGNTIYF
TGTGCCAGCAGCTCATATGGGGGCTCTGGAAACACCATATATTTT
>TRBJ1-1|NA|NA|TRBV29-1
CSVGPLKGTEAFF
TGCAGCGTTGGACCCCTCAAGGGCACTGAAGCTTTCTTT
>TRBJ2-1|NA|few|TRBV12-3/TRBV12-4
CASSFWVVGGSYNEQFF
TGTGCCAGCAGTTTCTGGGTGGTAGGGGGGTCCTACAATGAGCAGTTCTTC
>TRBJ1-1|NA|NA|TRBV12-3/TRBV12-4
CASTSPDTANTEAFF
TGTGCCAGCACCTCACCCGACACGGCGAACACTGAAGCTTTCTTT
>TRBJ2-7|TRBD1|NA|TRBV20-1
CSARDSGTYEQYF
TGCAGTGCGAGGGACAGCGGAACCTACGAGCAGTACTTC
>TRBJ2-7|NA|many|TRBV7-2
CASSSSGRVSRYEQYF
TGTGCCAGCAGCTCTTCGGGAAGAGTTTCTCGCTACGAGCAGTACTTC
>TRBJ2-5|TRBD2|once|TRBV29-1
CSAGFGGGAFRLSLETQYF
TGCAGCGCCGGTTTTGGCGGGGGGGCCTTTCGCCTTAGTTTGGAGACCCAGTACTTC
>TRBJ2-3|NA|few|TRBV20-1
CSARDSDGGHYFTDTQYF
TGCAGTGCTAGAGATTCGGACGGGGGGCATTACTTCACAGATACGCAGTATTTT
>TRBJ1-1|NA|many|TRBV12-5
CASVGNTEAFF
TGTGCTAGTGTCGGGAACACTGAAGCTTTCTTT
>TRBJ1-4|NA|NA|TRBV20-1
CSARFATNEKLFF
TGCAGTGCTAGGTTTGCAACTAATGAAAAACTGTTTTTT
>TRBJ2-3|NA|many|TRBV19
CASSTSVWSTDTQYF
TGTGCCAGTAGTACTAGTGTGTGGAGCACAGATACGCAGTATTTT
>TRBJ1-6|NA|few|TRBV11-1
CASTDSKNSPLHF
TGTGCCAGCACCGACTCTAAGAATTCACCCCTCCACTTT